The rows below give T cell receptor beta chains drawn from one sample of a study of T cells in Graves' hyperthyroidism and ophthalmopathy. TCRdb independently ran MiXCR on the multiplex PCR reads; one entry per CDR3 protein. This sample has 500,000 to 800,000 distinct CDR3 sequences, with nearly 45% found just once. Sequencing was done on a sample of peripheral blood or thyroid tissue (not recorded which). The receptors here all came from an adult man with Graves' disease, either hyperthyroidism or ophthalmopathy (not recorded which). The CDR3 runs from the conserved cysteine through the conserved F or W. A D gene is named only where the DNA matches it firmly. Clone sizes are given selectively: once, few, many, or a class where the clone is expanded.

d_call: NA
v_call: TRBV7-2
j_call: TRBJ2-7
clone_size: many
cdr3_length: 13
cdr3_aa: CASSLFKGDEQYF
cdr3_nt: TGTGCCAGCAGCTTATTTAAGGGGGACGAGCAGTACTTC

d_call: NA
v_call: TRBV28
j_call: TRBJ2-5
clone_size: few
cdr3_length: 12
cdr3_aa: CAVTRGQETQYF
cdr3_nt: TGTGCCGTCACCAGGGGCCAAGAGACCCAGTACTTC

d_call: NA
v_call: TRBV5-1
j_call: TRBJ1-5
clone_size: many
cdr3_length: 14
cdr3_aa: CASSLDWRHQPQHF
cdr3_nt: TGCGCCAGCAGCTTGGACTGGCGCCATCAGCCCCAGCATTTT

d_call: NA
v_call: TRBV9
j_call: TRBJ1-1
clone_size: once
cdr3_length: 16
cdr3_aa: CASSQLGRGGLNEAFF
cdr3_nt: TGTGCCAGCAGCCAATTAGGGCGCGGGGGGCTGAATGAAGCTTTCTTT

d_call: NA
v_call: TRBV7-2
j_call: TRBJ1-6
clone_size: NA
cdr3_length: 16
cdr3_aa: CASSLMGGLRNSPLHF
cdr3_nt: TGTGCCAGCAGCTTAATGGGGGGCTTGCGTAATTCACCCCTCCACTTT

d_call: NA
v_call: TRBV15
j_call: TRBJ2-7
clone_size: NA
cdr3_length: 14
cdr3_aa: CATSRAGILGEQYF
cdr3_nt: TGTGCCACCAGCAGAGCCGGGATCCTGGGCGAGCAGTACTTC

d_call: NA
v_call: TRBV7-4
j_call: TRBJ1-2
clone_size: NA
cdr3_length: 15
cdr3_aa: CASSFEGGENYGYTF
cdr3_nt: TGTGCCAGCAGCTTTGAGGGAGGGGAAAACTATGGCTACACCTTC

d_call: NA
v_call: TRBV2
j_call: TRBJ1-2
clone_size: NA
cdr3_length: 14
cdr3_aa: CASSDKDSNYGYTF
cdr3_nt: TGTGCCAGCAGTGACAAGGACAGTAACTATGGCTACACCTTC

d_call: NA
v_call: TRBV19
j_call: TRBJ1-6
clone_size: many
cdr3_length: 11
cdr3_aa: CASSMGHQLHF
cdr3_nt: TGTGCCAGTAGTATGGGACACCAACTCCACTTT

d_call: NA
v_call: TRBV29-1
j_call: TRBJ1-5
clone_size: NA
cdr3_length: 13
cdr3_aa: CSVGAGFNQPQHF
cdr3_nt: TGCAGCGTTGGGGCAGGCTTCAATCAGCCCCAGCATTTT

d_call: TRBD1
v_call: TRBV29-1
j_call: TRBJ1-1
clone_size: many
cdr3_length: 15
cdr3_aa: CSAGTGLSGNTEAFF
cdr3_nt: TGCAGCGCCGGGACAGGGTTATCGGGGAACACTGAAGCTTTCTTT

d_call: NA
v_call: TRBV30
j_call: TRBJ1-2
clone_size: few
cdr3_length: 12
cdr3_aa: CAWRTANYGYTF
cdr3_nt: TGTGCCTGGAGGACAGCTAACTATGGCTACACCTTC

d_call: TRBD1
v_call: TRBV6-1
j_call: TRBJ1-2
clone_size: NA
cdr3_length: 14
cdr3_aa: CASSDRGRGDGYTF
cdr3_nt: TGTGCCAGCAGTGACAGGGGGCGCGGAGATGGCTACACCTTC

d_call: NA
v_call: TRBV29-1
j_call: TRBJ1-3
clone_size: NA
cdr3_length: 12
cdr3_aa: CSVDGSGNTIYF
cdr3_nt: TGCAGCGTTGACGGTTCGGGGAACACCATATATTTT

d_call: NA
v_call: TRBV25-1
j_call: TRBJ2-7
clone_size: NA
cdr3_length: 14
cdr3_aa: CASSARRDSYEQYF
cdr3_nt: TGTGCCAGCAGTGCTAGGCGGGACAGTTACGAGCAGTACTTC

d_call: NA
v_call: TRBV6-1
j_call: TRBJ1-6
clone_size: NA
cdr3_length: 14
cdr3_aa: CASRQWTKDSPLHF
cdr3_nt: TGTGCCAGCAGGCAGTGGACAAAGGATTCACCCCTCCACTTT

d_call: NA
v_call: TRBV29-1
j_call: TRBJ1-5
clone_size: NA
cdr3_length: 12
cdr3_aa: CSVNSGRAYEHF
cdr3_nt: TGCAGCGTTAACAGCGGGAGGGCCTACGAGCATTTT

d_call: NA
v_call: TRBV6-1
j_call: TRBJ1-3
clone_size: NA
cdr3_length: 15
cdr3_aa: CASSEFGSSGNTIYF
cdr3_nt: TGTGCCAGCAGTGAATTTGGCAGCTCTGGAAACACCATATATTTT

d_call: NA
v_call: TRBV10-2
j_call: TRBJ2-5
clone_size: many
cdr3_length: 15
cdr3_aa: CASSKPTVLQETQYF
cdr3_nt: TGCGCCAGCAGCAAACCGACAGTACTCCAAGAGACCCAGTACTTC

d_call: NA
v_call: TRBV5-1
j_call: TRBJ2-5
clone_size: NA
cdr3_length: 13
cdr3_aa: CASSLTSDETQYF
cdr3_nt: TGCGCCAGCAGCTTGACGTCGGACGAGACCCAGTACTTC

d_call: NA
v_call: TRBV19
j_call: TRBJ1-5
clone_size: few
cdr3_length: 16
cdr3_aa: CASSMRAGSGEQPQHF
cdr3_nt: TGTGCCAGTAGTATGCGGGCAGGGAGCGGGGAGCAGCCCCAGCATTTT

d_call: NA
v_call: TRBV7-6
j_call: TRBJ2-7
clone_size: NA
cdr3_length: 15
cdr3_aa: CASTKFAGLTYEQYF
cdr3_nt: TGTGCCAGCACCAAGTTCGCAGGCTTGACCTACGAGCAGTACTTC

d_call: TRBD1
v_call: TRBV15
j_call: TRBJ1-6
clone_size: NA
cdr3_length: 15
cdr3_aa: CATSSGGTANSPLHF
cdr3_nt: TGTGCCACCAGCAGTGGCGGGACAGCGAATTCACCCCTCCACTTT

d_call: NA
v_call: TRBV12-3/TRBV12-4
j_call: TRBJ1-6
clone_size: many
cdr3_length: 13
cdr3_aa: CASSRMGNSPLHF
cdr3_nt: TGTGCCAGCAGCCGAATGGGGAATTCACCCCTCCACTTT

d_call: NA
v_call: TRBV12-3/TRBV12-4
j_call: TRBJ1-1
clone_size: many
cdr3_length: 15
cdr3_aa: CASSLAGTANTEAFF
cdr3_nt: TGCGCCAGCAGCTTGGCCGGGACGGCGAACACTGAAGCTTTCTTT

d_call: TRBD1
v_call: TRBV7-9
j_call: TRBJ2-7
clone_size: many
cdr3_length: 16
cdr3_aa: CASSLTDRGYPYEQYF
cdr3_nt: TGTGCCAGCAGCCTGACGGACAGGGGTTACCCCTACGAGCAGTACTTC

d_call: NA
v_call: TRBV12-3/TRBV12-4
j_call: TRBJ1-4
clone_size: NA
cdr3_length: 17
cdr3_aa: CASSVGDRSRGAEKLFF
cdr3_nt: TGTGCCAGCAGCGTAGGGGATCGGAGCCGTGGGGCGGAAAAACTGTTTTTT

d_call: NA
v_call: TRBV10-3
j_call: TRBJ2-2
clone_size: many
cdr3_length: 13
cdr3_aa: CAITQSNTGELFF
cdr3_nt: TGTGCCATCACACAGTCGAACACCGGGGAGCTGTTTTTT

d_call: NA
v_call: TRBV7-3
j_call: TRBJ1-6
clone_size: NA
cdr3_length: 17
cdr3_aa: CASSEYGGLKYNSPLHF
cdr3_nt: TGTGCCAGCAGTGAATATGGAGGTCTAAAGTATAATTCACCCCTCCACTTT

d_call: TRBD1
v_call: TRBV14
j_call: TRBJ2-2
clone_size: NA
cdr3_length: 15
cdr3_aa: CASSQETGRTGELFF
cdr3_nt: TGTGCCAGCAGCCAAGAGACAGGGCGGACCGGGGAGCTGTTTTTT

d_call: TRBD1
v_call: TRBV6-1
j_call: TRBJ1-2
clone_size: NA
cdr3_length: 13
cdr3_aa: CASTGQGAAGYTF
cdr3_nt: TGTGCCAGCACCGGACAGGGGGCTGCTGGCTACACCTTC

d_call: NA
v_call: TRBV14
j_call: TRBJ1-4
clone_size: NA
cdr3_length: 15
cdr3_aa: CASSQDMGPNEKLFF
cdr3_nt: TGTGCCAGCAGCCAAGATATGGGTCCTAATGAAAAACTGTTTTTT

d_call: NA
v_call: TRBV24-1
j_call: TRBJ1-5
clone_size: NA
cdr3_length: 13
cdr3_aa: CATRRGGNQPQHF
cdr3_nt: TGTGCCACCAGGCGAGGGGGGAATCAGCCCCAGCATTTT

d_call: NA
v_call: TRBV7-9
j_call: TRBJ1-1
clone_size: many
cdr3_length: 13
cdr3_aa: CASSFRQDTEAFF
cdr3_nt: TGTGCCAGCAGTTTCCGACAGGACACTGAAGCTTTCTTT

d_call: TRBD1
v_call: TRBV10-3
j_call: TRBJ2-7
clone_size: NA
cdr3_length: 12
cdr3_aa: CAISRGDRGQYF
cdr3_nt: TGTGCCATCAGTCGCGGGGACAGGGGGCAGTACTTC

d_call: NA
v_call: TRBV7-9
j_call: TRBJ1-1
clone_size: NA
cdr3_length: 16
cdr3_aa: CASSLFYGQRNTEAFF
cdr3_nt: TGTGCCAGCAGCTTGTTCTATGGACAGCGGAACACTGAAGCTTTCTTT

d_call: NA
v_call: TRBV25-1
j_call: TRBJ2-7
clone_size: NA
cdr3_length: 14
cdr3_aa: CASSEDGKHNEQYF
cdr3_nt: TGTGCCAGCAGTGAAGATGGGAAGCATAATGAGCAGTACTTC

d_call: TRBD1
v_call: TRBV29-1
j_call: TRBJ1-4
clone_size: NA
cdr3_length: 15
cdr3_aa: CSVDITGATNEKLFF
cdr3_nt: TGCAGCGTTGACATTACAGGGGCCACTAATGAAAAACTGTTTTTT

d_call: NA
v_call: TRBV7-9
j_call: TRBJ2-7
clone_size: few
cdr3_length: 14
cdr3_aa: CASSTQGQRGEQYF
cdr3_nt: TGTGCCAGCAGCACCCAGGGACAGCGGGGCGAGCAGTACTTC

d_call: TRBD2
v_call: TRBV7-4
j_call: TRBJ2-7
clone_size: NA
cdr3_length: 14
cdr3_aa: CASAPASGSYEQYF
cdr3_nt: TGCGCCAGCGCCCCTGCTAGCGGGAGCTACGAGCAGTACTTC

d_call: NA
v_call: TRBV7-2
j_call: TRBJ1-1
clone_size: NA
cdr3_length: 15
cdr3_aa: CASSLAGRMNTEAFF
cdr3_nt: TGTGCCAGCAGCTTAGCTGGCAGGATGAACACTGAAGCTTTCTTT

d_call: NA
v_call: TRBV25-1
j_call: TRBJ1-5
clone_size: NA
cdr3_length: 14
cdr3_aa: CASSITTFDQPQHF
cdr3_nt: TGTGCCAGTAGTATAACGACCTTTGATCAGCCCCAGCATTTT